This TCR beta chain was retrieved from a study of CD8 T cells in Susac syndrome. TEMRA cells were FACS-enriched, with CD8+ and CD4+ T cells isolated negatively. With V trimmed by 7 bases and J by 6 bases, 9 bases remained unmatched. The CDR3 has 15 residues. Germline V gene sequence: CDR1 MNHNY, CDR2 SVGAGI (reference sequence). Random hexamers were used to reverse transcribe the RNA input (about 0.45 to 1 ug). immunoSEQ multiplex PCR amplified TCR beta CDR3 across 54 Vbeta, 13 Jbeta. MiXCR was run by TCRdb on the immunoSEQ multiplex PCR reads, yielding one entry per CDR3 protein. The table shows approximately 120,000 distinct CDR3 sequences, with roughly 95% occurring only once.

The gene calls are TRBV6-6 and TRBJ1-5; 10 bases are shared with TRBD1. The sequenced sample consisted of CD4+ T cells from PBMCs. The TCR was taken from a human donor in good health. The CDR3 reads CASKPGQGGRQPQHF. The CDR3, as DNA: TGTGCCAGCAAGCCCGGACAGGGGGGTCGTCAGCCCCAGCATTTT.